This T cell receptor beta chain was found in a study of graft-versus-host responses after intestinal transplantation. Overall study results and limits: GvH clones were identified in recipient marrow, with some first appearing in ileum or blood.

Remarks on this clone: Its target is unknown.

Data came from immunoSEQ multiplex PCR; TCRdb stores just in-frame clones and leaves some out. The data contain about 19,000 clones, roughly 90% of them singletons. The CDR3 loop spans 13 amino acids. The germline V and J ends were trimmed by 7 bases and 4 bases, with 13 bases remaining between them. Germline V gene lookup returns CDR1 MNHEY and CDR2 SVGAGI. The chain links TRBV6-5 to TRBJ1-1; D is uncertain. This TCR derives from a human patient who received an intestinal transplant, so some T cells may come from the graft donor. This specimen was PBMCs, taken about 350 days after transplant. The CDR3 nucleotides are TGTGCCAGCACTGAATTTGGACGCACTGAAGCTTTCTTT. This translates into CASTEFGRTEAFF.